A selection of T cell receptor beta chains follows, all from one sample in a study of OX40 agonist ivuxolimab in advanced cancers. The data were produced by immunoSEQ multiplex PCR, yet TCRdb's version contains in-frame clones alone and is incomplete. The data show about 77,000 clones, 80% to 90% seen once. The source was CD4+ or CD8+ T cells sorted from blood, collected in a trial of the OX40 agonist ivuxolimab. These receptors were obtained from an adult with an advanced solid tumor such as melanoma, head and neck, liver or kidney cancer. CDR3s include the opening cysteine and the closing phenylalanine or tryptophan. The D gene is left open where the match is weak. A row's size may be missing; if present it is once, few, many or a size class.

j_call | v_call | d_call | clone_size | cdr3_aa | cdr3_nt
TRBJ2-5 | TRBV15 | . | once | CATSRDPGFEETQYF | TGTGCCACCAGCAGAGATCCGGGATTCGAAGAGACCCAGTACTTC
TRBJ1-3 | TRBV28 | . | . | CASKVGWAYAGNTIYF | TGTGCCAGCAAAGTTGGATGGGCCTATGCTGGAAACACCATATATTTT
TRBJ2-2 | TRBV9 | . | . | CASSVAAGVAGELFF | TGTGCCAGCAGCGTAGCTGCAGGGGTAGCCGGGGAGCTGTTTTTT
TRBJ1-3 | TRBV9 | TRBD1 | . | CASSPGDRERNTIYF | TGTGCCAGCAGCCCAGGGGACAGGGAAAGAAACACCATATATTTT
TRBJ2-6 | TRBV4-1 | TRBD1 | . | CASSQEKGQGVSGANVLTF | TGCGCCAGCAGCCAAGAGAAGGGACAGGGAGTCTCTGGGGCCAACGTCCTGACTTTC
TRBJ2-3 | TRBV10-3 | . | . | CAQPDHGSTDTQYF | TGTGCCCAACCAGACCATGGATCCACAGATACGCAGTATTTT
TRBJ1-6 | TRBV27 | TRBD1 | . | CASRGQGANSPLHF | TGTGCCAGCAGGGGACAGGGGGCAAATTCACCCCTCCACTTT
TRBJ2-5 | TRBV10-2 | TRBD1 | . | CASSDRDRAQETQYF | TGCGCCAGCAGTGACCGGGACAGAGCGCAAGAGACCCAGTACTTC
TRBJ2-3 | TRBV7-2 | TRBD1 | once | CASSPQGASTDTQYF | TGTGCCAGCAGCCCACAGGGGGCTAGCACAGATACGCAGTATTTT
TRBJ2-7 | TRBV10-1 | TRBD1 | . | CASNSGQGNYEQYF | TGCGCCAGCAACTCAGGACAGGGCAACTACGAGCAGTACTTC
TRBJ2-5 | TRBV29-1 | . | . | CSGQKALRETQYF | TGCAGCGGTCAGAAGGCCCTTAGGGAGACCCAGTACTTC
TRBJ2-1 | TRBV7-9 | . | . | CASSSPGPASYNEQFF | TGTGCCAGCAGCTCTCCGGGACCCGCATCCTACAATGAGCAGTTCTTC
TRBJ2-5 | TRBV10-3 | . | . | CAISESMGRGKETQYF | TGTGCCATCAGTGAGTCGATGGGCCGAGGGAAAGAGACCCAGTACTTC
TRBJ2-3 | TRBV6-5 | TRBD2 | . | CASSPGLAVDTQYF | TGTGCCAGCAGTCCGGGACTAGCAGTAGATACGCAGTATTTT
TRBJ2-1 | TRBV6-1 | TRBD2 | . | CASISGGAYNEQFF | TGTGCCAGCATTAGCGGGGGGGCCTACAATGAGCAGTTCTTC
TRBJ1-2 | TRBV25-1 | . | . | CASSEGGWGGYGYTF | TGTGCCAGCAGTGAGGGGGGATGGGGGGGCTATGGCTACACCTTC
TRBJ1-2 | TRBV5-6 | . | . | CASRSGPIYTF | TGTGCCAGCAGGAGCGGTCCGATCTACACCTTC
TRBJ2-1 | TRBV7-3 | . | few | CASSSRYNEQFF | TGTGCCAGCAGCTCCCGATACAATGAGCAGTTCTTC
TRBJ1-5 | TRBV28 | . | . | CASSTTGTSQPQHF | TGTGCCAGCAGTACTACAGGAACGAGTCAGCCCCAGCATTTT
TRBJ1-1 | TRBV7-3 | . | . | CASRGSVNTEAFF | TGTGCCAGCAGAGGGTCGGTGAACACTGAAGCTTTCTTT
TRBJ1-5 | TRBV6-5 | . | . | CASSEGGTDQPQHF | TGTGCCAGCAGTGAAGGGGGGACCGATCAGCCCCAGCATTTT
TRBJ2-7 | TRBV10-3 | TRBD1 | . | CAISNDLGQGENYEQYF | TGTGCCATCAGTAACGACTTGGGACAGGGGGAAAACTACGAGCAGTACTTC
TRBJ1-4 | TRBV5-1 | TRBD1 | . | CASSSQGVLYEKLFF | TGCGCCAGCAGCTCGCAGGGGGTACTCTATGAAAAACTGTTTTTT
TRBJ2-6 | TRBV28 | TRBD1 | . | CASSPRTGGRGANVLTF | TGTGCCAGCAGTCCCAGGACAGGGGGCCGTGGGGCCAACGTCCTGACTTTC
TRBJ2-2 | TRBV5-4 | . | . | CASSILGTGELFF | TGTGCCAGCAGCATATTAGGGACCGGGGAGCTGTTTTTT